The entry below gives a single TCR beta chain sequence along with its context. A single base separates this from a much larger clone, so it may be a read error. The entry originates in a study of T cell repertoires in cytomegalovirus infection. There are 18 residues in the CDR3. Looked up from germline, CDR1 is SGHVS and CDR2 is FNYEAQ. In TCRdb, the reads were re-called with MiXCR into one record per CDR3 protein. The sample records about 740,000 distinct CDR3 sequences, 35% being singletons. The J gene is TRBJ2-1, the V gene TRBV7-6; no clear D gene. The sequence was obtained from a human donor in good health (CMV status not recorded). Some clones in this sample may be carry-over from other donors' samples. The sequencing sample was made of PBMCs. DNA of the CDR3: TGTTCCAGCAGCTTAGGGCAGGACCAGCACCTCGTCTACAATGAGCAGTTCTTC. Residues: CSSSLGQDQHLVYNEQFF.